These 25 T cell receptor beta chains share one sample of origin, sequenced in a study of graft-versus-host responses after intestinal transplantation. Graft material was processed, releasing intraepithelial and lamina propria lymphocytes. Data came from immunoSEQ multiplex PCR; TCRdb stores just in-frame clones and leaves some out. The data hold approximately 16,000 clones, with under 70% observed a single time. Sequencing was performed on ileum tissue, taken almost 700 days after intestinal transplantation. The receptors were gathered from a human patient who received an intestinal transplant, so some T cells may come from the graft donor.

The chain links TRBV11-3 to TRBJ2-7; perhaps TRBD2 as D (5 bases). Trimming took 1 base from V and 2 from J, leaving 18 bases between them. The CDR3 is 17 residues long. Germline assignment: CDR1 SGHNT and CDR2 YENEEA. The CDR3: CASSLARAEGFPYEQYF. CDR3 nucleotide sequence: TGTGCCAGCAGCTTAGCCCGGGCCGAGGGATTCCCCTACGAGCAGTACTTC.

This clone occurred a few times. CDR3 coding DNA: TGTGCCAGCAGTTTCCCGGAACGCGGTGTTACGCAGTATTTT. Amino acid sequence: CASSFPERGVTQYF. The chain couples TRBV6-6 to TRBJ2-3; D not certain. The CDR3 is 14 residues long. Trimming cost V 4 bases and J 8 bases, with 16 bases left between them. In germline, CDR1 is MNHNY, CDR2 SVGAGI (reference sequence).

This clone was counted a single time. This chain links TRBV11-3 with TRBJ2-7; 7 bases agree with TRBD1. Germline assignment: CDR1 SGHNT and CDR2 YENEEA. The length of the CDR3 is 14 residues. Germline trimming cut 6 bases from V and 0 bases from J; bases unmatched to any gene: 5. This chain's CDR3 is CASSLGGISYEQYF. CDR3 coding DNA: TGTGCCAGCAGTCTAGGGGGCATCTCCTACGAGCAGTACTTC.

This sequence joins TRBV7-8 and TRBJ1-5, with D maybe TRBD1 (6 bases). The V end was cut by 1 base, the J end by 3 bases, with 10 bases between. The length of the CDR3 is 15 residues. Germline CDR1 and CDR2: SGHVS and FQNEAQ. The CDR3 protein is CASSLVDRSNQPQHF. For the CDR3, the DNA is TGTGCCAGCAGCTTAGTTGACAGGTCCAATCAGCCCCAGCATTTT.

The J gene is TRBJ2-6, the V gene TRBV18; tentative D call: TRBD2 (5 bases). Germline V gives CDR1 KGHSH, CDR2 LQKENI. The CDR3 runs 19 residues. V lost 2 bases and J lost 0, with 17 bases in between. CDR3 in DNA: TGTGCCAGCTCACCAAGAGGGCGCGGCGAGTCCTCTGGGGCCAACGTCCTGACTTTC. It translates to CASSPRGRGESSGANVLTF. Complete variable domain (other parts from reference TRBV18 and TRBJ2-6): NAGVMQNPRHLVRRRGQEARLRCSPMKGHSHVYWYRQLPEEGLKFMVYLQKENIIDESGMPKERFSAEFPKEGPSILRIQQVVRGDSAAYFCASSPRGRGESSGANVLTFGAGSRLTVL.

The V gene is TRBV5-6, the J gene TRBJ1-2; tentatively, D is TRBD1 (5 bases). CDR1 is SGHDT, CDR2 YYEEEE, per germline. The V end was cut by 4 bases, the J end by 4 bases, with 14 bases between. CDR3 length: 14 amino acids. The CDR3 DNA reads TGTGCCAGCAGCCGGAACAGGTCCCCCTATGGCTACACCTTC. This translates into CASSRNRSPYGYTF.

The rearrangement uses TRBV19 and TRBJ2-5, with TRBD2 matching over 9 bases. There are 16 residues in the CDR3. The V segment lost 1 base and the J segment 5 bases; nucleotides outside the gene matches: 8. Germline CDR1 LNHDA, CDR2 SQIVND (reference sequence). As DNA, the CDR3 is TGTGCCAGTAGTATAGGCGGCGGGGGGGCCCGGGAGACCCAGTACTTC. Protein sequence: CASSIGGGGARETQYF.

The rearrangement uses TRBV9 and TRBJ1-2; D uncertain. The CDR3 has 15 amino acids. The V gene lost 6 bases and the J gene lost 5 bases, with 20 bases spanning the gap. Per germline, CDR1 SGDLS and CDR2 YYNGEE. CDR3 protein: CASTLEKDMVYGYTF. Here the CDR3 DNA reads TGTGCCAGCACCTTGGAGAAGGATATGGTTTATGGCTACACCTTC.

This clone was found once. The chain carries TRBV10-3 and TRBJ2-7; maybe TRBD2 (7 bases). V gave up 3 bases and J gave up 3 bases, with 9 bases separating them. This CDR3 spans 13 amino acids. Germline CDR1 ENHRY, CDR2 SYGVKD. CDR3 protein: CAISDRGGYEQYF. The CDR3 nucleotides read TGTGCCATCAGTGATAGGGGGGGCTACGAGCAGTACTTC.

The rearrangement uses TRBV7-5 and TRBJ2-6; the D call in the table, TRBD1, was not verified against the DNA. TRBV7-5 is a pseudogene locus. The CDR3 sequence is 19 residues long. The DNA of the CDR3 is TGTGCCAGAAGCACCGACAGGGTAGGTACGCCCTCTGGGGCCAACGTCCTGACTTTC. Protein sequence: CARSTDRVGTPSGANVLTF.

A few counts support this clone. The V gene is TRBV7-9, the J gene TRBJ2-7, with TRBD2 matching 8 bases. The CDR3 extends over 15 amino acids. The trim removed 5 bases at V and 1 base at J, leaving 7 bases unmatched. In germline, CDR1 is SEHNR, CDR2 FQNEAQ (reference sequence). The CDR3 sequence: CASSASGGASYEQYF. CDR3 bases: TGTGCCAGCAGCGCGAGCGGGGGCGCTTCCTACGAGCAGTACTTC.

The J gene is TRBJ1-2, the V gene TRBV30; D perhaps matches TRBD1 (5 bases). The CDR3 contains 16 residues. V lost 1 base and J 0 bases, leaving 15 bases between the germline ends. The germline gives CDR1 GTSNPN, CDR2 SVGIG (reference sequence). DNA of the CDR3: TGTGCCTGGAGTGCGACAGTGAGAGTAGCTAACTATGGCTACACCTTC. Encoded protein: CAWSATVRVANYGYTF.

This clone was observed a handful of times. The DNA of the CDR3 is TGCGCCAGCAGCCAAGATCCAGGGACTAGCAGTAAGACCCAGTACTTC. It specifies CASSQDPGTSSKTQYF. The gene calls are TRBV4-1 and TRBJ2-5, with 9 bases fitting TRBD2. The CDR3 runs 16 residues. J gave up 6 bases and V 0 bases, and 8 bases lay outside the gene matches. The germline gives CDR1 MGHRA, CDR2 YSYEKL.

The chain recombines TRBV27 with TRBJ1-6; 7 nucleotides line up with TRBD1. J was trimmed by 2 bases and V by 3 bases; bases with no gene match: 10. Germline V gene data show CDR1 as MNHEY and CDR2 as SMNVEV (reference sequence). The CDR3 length is 18 residues. CDR3 in DNA: TGTGCCAGCAGTTTTTCCGGGAGGGGGCGCGCCTATAATTCACCCCTCCACTTT. This codes for CASSFSGRGRAYNSPLHF.

This chain's CDR3 is CASSRGQGAHHTQYF. CDR3 bases: TGTGCCAGCAGCCGGGGACAGGGGGCGCATCATACGCAGTATTTT. J is TRBJ2-3 and V is TRBV7-6, with 12 bases lining up with TRBD1. V lost 5 bases, J lost 7 bases, and 7 bases stayed unmatched. This CDR3 spans 15 amino acids. Germline CDR1 is SGHVS and CDR2 is FNYEAQ.

The J gene is TRBJ2-7, the V gene TRBV14; weak D call: TRBD2 (5 bases). The germline CDR1 and CDR2 sequences are SGHDN and FVKESK. The length of the CDR3 is 13 residues. V lost 1 base to trimming and J lost 5 bases, with 9 bases between them. The chain's CDR3 is CASSQVRGNEQYF. The CDR3 DNA is TGTGCCAGCAGCCAAGTTCGAGGGAACGAGCAGTACTTC.

The chain uses TRBV6-5 and TRBJ2-7; D uncertain. CDR3 length: 11 residues. In germline, CDR1 is MNHEY, CDR2 SVGAGI. V shed 8 bases and J shed 3 bases, with 8 bases lying between them. CDR3 coding DNA: TGTGCCAGCGGCCGGGTCTACGAGCAGTACTTC. Protein: CASGRVYEQYF.

The V and J genes are TRBV4-3 and TRBJ2-1; D perhaps matches TRBD2 (5 bases). V was pared by 4 bases and J by 7 bases, with 14 bases between. The germline gives CDR1 LGHNA, CDR2 YSLEER. The CDR3 totals 14 residues. The CDR3, as DNA: TGCGCCAGCAGCCGAAAACTAGAAGGGAATGAGCAGTTCTTC. Protein sequence: CASSRKLEGNEQFF.

V gene TRBV29-1 combines with J gene TRBJ2-1, with 8 positions matching TRBD2. The V segment lost 2 bases and the J segment 3 bases; nucleotides outside the gene matches: 6. CDR1 is SQVTM, CDR2 ANQGSEA, per germline. The length of the CDR3 is 15 residues. CDR3 residues: CSVETSGGVYNEQFF. CDR3 coding DNA: TGCAGCGTTGAAACATCGGGGGGGGTCTACAATGAGCAGTTCTTC.

CDR3 region: CASSIGTGQVNTEAFF. As DNA, the CDR3 is TGTGCCAGTAGTATCGGGACAGGGCAAGTGAACACTGAAGCTTTCTTT. The chain links TRBV19 to TRBJ1-1, with 9 bases aligning to TRBD1. The CDR3 runs 16 residues. With 3 bases clipped from V and 0 bases from J, the junction kept 5 bases outside the gene matches. CDR1 and CDR2 (germline): LNHDA, SQIVND (reference sequence).

This rearrangement joins TRBV9 to TRBJ2-1; 11 nucleotides match TRBD2. Germline CDR1 and CDR2: SGDLS and YYNGEE. CDR3 length: 17 residues. Trimming took 3 bases from V and 2 from J; bases not matched to a gene: 7. CDR3 sequence reads: CASSAEDSGGAYNEQFF. In DNA, the CDR3 is TGTGCCAGCAGCGCTGAAGATAGCGGGGGGGCCTACAATGAGCAGTTCTTC.

The chain combines TRBV6-5 with TRBJ1-3, with D possibly matching TRBD1 (6 bases). The V gene lost 10 bases and the J gene lost 0 bases, with 16 bases spanning the gap. This CDR3 contains 15 residues. Germline CDR1 is MNHEY and CDR2 is SVGAGI. CDR3 sequence: CATTQGMGSGNTIYF. The CDR3 coding sequence is TGTGCCACCACACAGGGTATGGGCTCTGGAAACACCATATATTTT.

The table lists this clone with a few counts. The rearrangement links TRBV28 to TRBJ2-5, with D possibly matching TRBD2 (5 bases). The J call is uncertain, as TRBJ2-7 better fits the DNA end. This CDR3 has 15 amino acids. Germline lookup yields CDR1 MDHEN and CDR2 SYDVKM. The CDR3 region is CASTQPGFSSYEQYF. The CDR3 DNA reads TGTGCCAGCACACAGCCGGGATTTAGCTCCTACGAGCAGTACTTC.

CDR3 protein: CASSPPSRGETNEKLFF. In DNA form, the CDR3 reads TGTGCCAGCTCACCACCAAGCAGGGGGGAAACTAATGAAAAACTGTTTTTT. The rearrangement joins TRBV18 to TRBJ1-4, with 7 bases identical to TRBD1. The CDR3 sequence is 17 residues long. The V gene end was trimmed by 0 bases and the J gene end by 1 base; junction bases not matched to a gene: 5. CDR1 is KGHSH, CDR2 LQKENI, per germline. Supplemented by reference TRBV18 and TRBJ1-4, the full variable domain reads NAGVMQNPRHLVRRRGQEARLRCSPMKGHSHVYWYRQLPEEGLKFMVYLQKENIIDESGMPKERFSAEFPKEGPSILRIQQVVRGDSAAYFCASSPPSRGETNEKLFFGSGTQLSVL.

The CDR3 protein is CASSKGGDYGYTF. The CDR3 DNA reads TGTGCCAGTAGTAAAGGCGGTGACTATGGCTACACCTTC. The chain carries TRBV19 and TRBJ1-2, with unresolved D. This CDR3 is 13 amino acids long. Germline CDR1 reads LNHDA; CDR2 reads SQIVND (reference sequence). Trimming took 4 bases from V and 3 from J, leaving 9 bases between them. The full variable domain, with the rest looked up from reference TRBV19 and TRBJ1-2, is DGGITQSPKYLFRKEGQNVTLSCEQNLNHDAMYWYRQDPGQGLRLIYYSQIVNDFQKGDIAEGYSVSREKKESFPLTVTSAQKNPTAFYLCASSKGGDYGYTFGSGTRLTVV.